This T cell receptor beta chain was recorded in a study of identifying expanded T cells in peripheral blood. Repertoires were generated with immunoSEQ multiplex PCR, while TCRdb's copy carries only in-frame clones and drops some. The data contain roughly 56,000 clones, around 81% of them singletons. V was clipped by 0 bases and J by 4 bases, with 13 bases between them. The CDR3 runs to 15 residues. This receptor was identified in a person aged 18 to 75 in good health. The chain has TRBV5-3 and TRBJ1-1; D is unresolved. TRBV5-3 is reported as an ORF; its role is uncertain. The specimen was blood. The CDR3 coding sequence is TGTGCCAGAAGCTTGGCACATTTACGGGTCACTGAAGCTTTCTTT. It yields the protein CARSLAHLRVTEAFF.